Following are 26 T cell receptor beta chains from one sample sequenced in a study of cytomegalovirus exposure and HLA in healthy donors. The primer mix had 60 Vbeta and 13 Jbeta primers. Sequenced by immunoSEQ multiplex PCR; TCRdb stores in-frame clones only, minus some. The sample records some 130,000 clones, around 83% being singletons. Material: PBMCs. Every receptor here comes from a woman under 40 in good health and CMV-seropositive.

The table lists this clone with a count of one. This chain joins TRBV7-3 and TRBJ1-3; no firm D call. Germline CDR1 and CDR2: SGHTA and FQGTGA. V was clipped by 5 bases and J by 1 base, with 12 bases between them. This CDR3 spans 15 amino acids. The CDR3, as DNA: TGTGCCAGCAGCCGCGACGGGGTGTCTGGAAACACCATATATTTT. This gives the protein CASSRDGVSGNTIYF.

V gene TRBV4-1 combines with J gene TRBJ2-2; TRBD1 aligns across 9 bases. Trimming at V came to 8 bases and at J to 2 bases, leaving 6 bases not matched to a gene. Germline CDR1 and CDR2: MGHRA and YSYEKL. The CDR3 contains 15 residues. The CDR3 loop reads CASGVQGANTGELFF. CDR3 DNA: TGCGCCAGCGGGGTACAGGGGGCAAACACCGGGGAGCTGTTTTTT.

The chain couples TRBV2 to TRBJ1-5, with D hard to call. The CDR3 is 14 amino acids. The germline V and J ends were trimmed by 2 bases and 0 bases, with 5 bases remaining between them. Germline lookup yields CDR1 SNHLY and CDR2 FYNNEI. CDR3 region: CASSEQYSNQPQHF. In DNA form, the CDR3 reads TGTGCCAGCAGTGAACAGTATAGCAATCAGCCCCAGCATTTT.

J is TRBJ2-7 and V is TRBV7-2; D ambiguous. Germline-derived CDR1 and CDR2 are SGHTA and FQGNSA. The CDR3 is made up of 12 amino acids. Trimming left V 5 bases short and J 3 bases short, with 8 bases between. The CDR3 DNA is TGTGCCAGCAGCCTCACCTACTACGAGCAGTACTTC. This translates into CASSLTYYEQYF.

This clone occurred once. The chain combines TRBV29-1 with TRBJ2-3, with D unclear. Germline CDR1 is SQVTM and CDR2 is ANQGSEA. The V gene lost 4 bases and the J gene lost 4 bases, with 12 bases spanning the gap. The CDR3 has 13 amino acids. Here the CDR3 DNA reads TGCAGCGTTGCTAATTTGGGCGCAGATACGCAGTATTTT. Protein product: CSVANLGADTQYF.

The chain carries TRBV5-1 and TRBJ1-2, with 8 bases lining up with TRBD1. This CDR3 is 15 amino acids long. Germline CDR1 SGHRS, CDR2 YFSETQ. The trim removed 5 bases at V and 4 bases at J, leaving 10 bases unmatched. The CDR3 bases are TGCGCCAGCAGACCAGGACAGGGCCTTTCCTATGGCTACACCTTC. Encoded protein: CASRPGQGLSYGYTF.

The chain couples TRBV7-2 to TRBJ2-3; a weak D match, TRBD2 (6 bases). This CDR3 comprises 16 residues. CDR1 SGHTA and CDR2 FQGNSA come from the germline V gene. V dropped 1 base and J dropped 1 base, with 12 bases sitting between them. The CDR3, as DNA: TGTGCCAGCAGCTTAGTTGGCGGGATTCGCACAGATACGCAGTATTTT. Protein sequence: CASSLVGGIRTDTQYF. Supplemented by reference TRBV7-2 and TRBJ2-3, the full variable domain reads GAGVSQSPSNKVTEKGKDVELRCDPISGHTALYWYRQSLGQGLEFLIYFQGNSAPDKSGLPSDRFSAERTGGSVSTLTIQRTQQEDSAVYLCASSLVGGIRTDTQYFGPGTRLTVL.

This clone appeared a single time. V is TRBV6-5 and J is TRBJ2-5; D ambiguous. Germline CDR1 and CDR2: MNHEY and SVGAGI. The CDR3 runs to 13 residues. V was clipped by 5 bases and J by 10 bases, with 17 bases between them. The CDR3 region is CASSTLVADNQYF. The CDR3 DNA is TGTGCCAGCAGTACGCTGGTTGCAGATAACCAGTACTTC.

CDR3 loop: CASSPGTGNNQPQHF. The CDR3 DNA reads as TGTGCCAGCAGCCCCGGGACAGGGAACAATCAGCCCCAGCATTTT. The chain uses TRBV7-9 and TRBJ1-5, with 9 positions matching TRBD1. CDR3 length: 15 residues. V lost 5 bases, J lost 3 bases, and 5 bases stayed unmatched. Germline V CDR1 and CDR2: SEHNR, FQNEAQ (reference sequence). Filled out from reference TRBV7-9 and TRBJ1-5, the complete variable domain reads DTGVSQNPRHKITKRGQNVTFRCDPISEHNRLYWYRQTLGQGPEFLTYFQNEAQLEKSRLLSDRFSAERPKGSFSTLEIQRTEQGDSAMYLCASSPGTGNNQPQHFGDGTRLSIL.

V is TRBV4-2 and J is TRBJ1-2; 8 bases match TRBD1. Trimming removed 4 bases from V and 4 bases from J; junction bases left unmatched: 2. CDR1 is LGHNA and CDR2 is YNFKEQ in the germline V gene. The CDR3 consists of 13 residues. CDR3 loop: CASSLGQGYGYTF. The CDR3 DNA sequence: TGTGCCAGCAGCCTAGGACAGGGCTATGGCTACACCTTC.

This clone was seen a single time. The chain has TRBV7-9 and TRBJ1-1; D is possibly TRBD1 (5 bases). V dropped 11 bases and J dropped 3 bases, with 19 bases sitting between them. The CDR3 runs to 14 residues. From germline, CDR1 is SEHNR and CDR2 FQNEAQ (reference sequence). The CDR3 coding sequence is TGTGCCGGCGGGGCGGCCCGCGGGGACACTGAAGCTTTCTTT. This sequence encodes CAGGAARGDTEAFF. Drawing the rest from reference TRBV7-9 and TRBJ1-1, the complete variable domain is DTGVSQNPRHKITKRGQNVTFRCDPISEHNRLYWYRQTLGQGPEFLTYFQNEAQLEKSRLLSDRFSAERPKGSFSTLEIQRTEQGDSAMYLCAGGAARGDTEAFFGQGTRLTVV.

The V call is TRBV5-8, the J call TRBJ1-6; a weak D match, TRBD1 (5 bases). Between the trimmed V and J ends, which lost 4 bases and 10 bases, there was a span of 12 bases. From germline, CDR1 is SGHTS and CDR2 YDEGEE. CDR3 size: 13 residues. CDR3 in amino acids: CASSPGGGSPLHF. CDR3 nucleotide sequence: TGTGCCAGCAGCCCCGGGGGAGGCTCACCCCTCCACTTT.

The CDR3 loop is CASKQGAGYTF. CDR3 in DNA: TGTGCCAGCAAGCAGGGGGCCGGCTACACCTTC. This rearrangement joins TRBV6-5 to TRBJ1-2, with 8 bases fitting TRBD1. The CDR3 runs to 11 residues. Germline CDR1 reads MNHEY; CDR2 reads SVGAGI. The ends lost 7 bases at V and 8 bases at J; junction bases unmatched: 3.

The chain links TRBV5-8 to TRBJ2-7, with 8 bases fitting TRBD2. Germline V CDR1 and CDR2: SGHTS, YDEGEE. This CDR3 region has 13 residues. V was clipped by 4 bases and J by 6 bases; unmatched bases: 6. The CDR3 DNA reads as TGTGCCAGCAGCCCGGGGGGGGGTTCCGAGCAGTACTTC. It codes for CASSPGGGSEQYF.

The CDR3 sequence: CANSDRAYGYTF. The CDR3 bases are TGTGCCAACTCCGACAGGGCCTATGGCTACACCTTC. The rearrangement joins TRBV6-1 to TRBJ1-2; 7 nucleotides match TRBD1. Germline CDR1 reads MNHNS; CDR2 reads SASEGT. V gave up 10 bases and J gave up 4 bases; unmatched junction bases: 6. CDR3 length equals 12 residues.

V usage is TRBV18 and J usage is TRBJ2-6, with 7 positions matching TRBD1. Germline V gives CDR1 KGHSH, CDR2 LQKENI. V dropped 5 bases and J dropped 0; count of bases not matched to a gene: 7. This CDR3 contains 17 residues. CDR3 residues: CASSSRDSFSGANVLTF. CDR3 sequence (DNA): TGTGCCAGCTCATCCCGGGACAGTTTCTCTGGGGCCAACGTCCTGACTTTC.

The chain links TRBV5-4 to TRBJ1-2; TRBD1 might be the D (5 bases). CDR1 and CDR2 from the germline V gene are SGHNT and YYREEE (reference sequence). This CDR3 comprises 13 residues. V was pared by 0 bases and J by 7 bases, with 10 bases between. CDR3 nucleotide sequence: TGTGCCAGCAGCTTGGCAGGGCAGGGTGGCTACACCTTC. Translated, it gives CASSLAGQGGYTF.

This rearrangement joins TRBV19 to TRBJ2-1, with D possibly being TRBD2 (6 bases). The CDR3 extends over 15 amino acids. Trimming left V 4 bases short and J 0 bases short, with 10 bases between. CDR1 and CDR2 (germline): LNHDA, SQIVND (reference sequence). As DNA, the CDR3 is TGTGCCAGTAGTACCCCGACTAGCTCCTACAATGAGCAGTTCTTC. Its protein product is CASSTPTSSYNEQFF.

In its sample, this clone was seen once. The gene calls are TRBV2 and TRBJ2-2; 14 nucleotides agree with TRBD2. The germline V gene encodes CDR1 SNHLY and CDR2 FYNNEI. The CDR3 runs 20 residues. V gave up 6 bases and J gave up 0 bases; unmatched junction bases: 12. The CDR3 here is CASRRTSGGPQVSNTGELFF. Here the CDR3 DNA reads TGTGCCAGCAGGCGGACTAGCGGGGGGCCCCAAGTATCGAACACCGGGGAGCTGTTTTTT.

CDR3: CASILGTQNSPLHF. CDR3 coding DNA: TGTGCCAGCATTCTCGGGACACAAAATTCACCCCTCCACTTT. This chain uses TRBV28 with TRBJ1-6; tentatively, D is TRBD1 (6 bases). The CDR3 extends over 14 amino acids. Germline V CDR1 and CDR2: MDHEN, SYDVKM. V lost 7 bases, J lost 7 bases, and 14 bases lay in between.

Only a few counts were recorded for this clone. The rearrangement joins TRBV10-3 to TRBJ2-7; 14 bases match TRBD2. V dropped 4 bases and J dropped 5; count of bases not matched to a gene: 4. Germline V gives CDR1 ENHRY, CDR2 SYGVKD. CDR3 length: 15 residues. The CDR3 DNA sequence: TGTGCCATCAGTGGGGGGACTAGCGGGAGAAACGAGCAGTACTTC. This encodes CAISGGTSGRNEQYF.

The chain links TRBV2 to TRBJ1-4; D unresolved. This CDR3 is built from 14 residues. Germline CDR1 reads SNHLY; CDR2 reads FYNNEI. Trimming pared 2 bases from V and 0 bases from J, leaving 4 bases between. CDR3 sequence reads: CASSEHTTNEKLFF. The CDR3 nucleotides are TGTGCCAGCAGTGAACACACAACTAATGAAAAACTGTTTTTT. Supplemented by reference TRBV2 and TRBJ1-4, the full variable domain reads EPEVTQTPSHQVTQMGQEVILRCVPISNHLYFYWYRQILGQKVEFLVSFYNNEISEKSEIFDDQFSVERPDGSNFTLKIRSTKLEDSAMYFCASSEHTTNEKLFFGSGTQLSVL.

This chain joins TRBV2 and TRBJ1-2, with D hard to call. Trimming shortened V by 4 bases and J by 4 bases, and 7 bases separated the two germline ends. The CDR3 sequence is 12 residues long. Germline CDR1 SNHLY, CDR2 FYNNEI. The CDR3 DNA reads as TGTGCCAGCAGTGTCAGTGTCTATGGCTACACCTTC. This translates into CASSVSVYGYTF.

This clone came up a few times. The chain recombines TRBV5-1 with TRBJ2-5; 11 positions agree with TRBD1. Germline CDR1 reads SGHRS; CDR2 reads YFSETQ. The trim removed 4 bases at V and 3 bases at J, leaving 5 bases unmatched. The CDR3 runs to 15 residues. As DNA, the CDR3 is TGCGCCAGCAGCACAGGACAGGGGGCTGAAGAGACCCAGTACTTC. Protein product: CASSTGQGAEETQYF.

The chain couples TRBV6-1 to TRBJ1-5, with D perhaps matching TRBD1 (6 bases). This CDR3 contains 15 residues. In germline, CDR1 is MNHNS, CDR2 SASEGT. The V end was cut by 5 bases, the J end by 6 bases, with 17 bases between. The CDR3 DNA sequence: TGTGCCAGCAGTCAGGGGATCGGGGTGGGTCAGCCCCAGCATTTT. This sequence encodes CASSQGIGVGQPQHF.

The V gene is TRBV2, the J gene TRBJ2-3; no firm D call. Germline CDR1 SNHLY, CDR2 FYNNEI. V lost 3 bases, J lost 2 bases, and 9 bases lay in between. CDR3 length equals 14 residues. The DNA for the CDR3 is TGTGCCAGCAGTGATGCACTTCTCACAGATACGCAGTATTTT. Translating gives CASSDALLTDTQYF.